This entry is about one TCR beta chain. Diagnoses were made from clinical symptoms, serum measures (thyroxine and TRAb), thyroid ultrasound and orbital computed tomography. The TCR beta CDR3 regions underwent amplification using RNA transcripts as the source. HTBI primers were the set used in a first-round RT-PCR of the TCR CDR3. In TCRdb, the multiplex PCR reads were re-called with MiXCR into one record per CDR3 protein. Of approximately 300,000 distinct CDR3 sequences listed, about 17% are singletons. The record originates from a study of T cells in Graves' hyperthyroidism and ophthalmopathy. This CDR3 comprises 15 residues. The germline V gene encodes CDR1 SEHNR and CDR2 FQNEAQ (reference sequence). V trimming: 5 bases; J trimming: 3 bases; junction bases outside the gene matches: 7.

The V gene is TRBV7-9, the J gene TRBJ1-2; 9 bases are shared with TRBD1. The TCR comes from a woman aged 55-75 years with Graves' ophthalmopathy. The sample was blood. The CDR3 nucleotides read TGTGCCAGCAGCCCCGGGACAGGGTACGACTATGGCTACACCTTC. Amino acids: CASSPGTGYDYGYTF.